Included here is one T cell receptor (beta chain) sequence, with context. This clone appeared a single time. The antigen it recognizes is unknown. The input lacks base qualities; no much larger clone sits a single base away. The data were taken from a study of OX40 agonist ivuxolimab in advanced cancers. Concerning the study at large: Ivuxolimab was a fully human IgG2 agonistic monoclonal antibody targeting the costimulatory receptor OX40 (CD134). Patients were allowed to have had prior anti-PD-1, anti-PD-L1 or anti-CTLA-4 therapy, and around two fifths of the dose-escalation patients had been treated with checkpoint inhibitors. Of the roughly 51 patients in dose escalation, about 20 had hepatocellular carcinoma, about 15 had melanoma, 9 had renal cell carcinoma and 9 had head and neck cancer. A male proportion of roughly 80% and a mean age of 60 years, ranging from roughly 20 to 80, were recorded for the dose-escalation cohort. The point of sequencing TCRbeta in the periphery was to test whether ivuxolimab changed TCR sequence diversity and drove clonal T-cell expansion. Intravenous ivuxolimab was administered to patients every 2 weeks at six dose levels: 0.01, 0.1, 0.3, 1.5, 3 and 10 mg/kg. Partial responses were achieved by three dose-escalation patients, of whom one had hepatocellular carcinoma and two had cutaneous melanoma. The paper covers the monotherapy dose-escalation part of the phase I ivuxolimab trial, which included N = 52 patients. The study at large found these results: Low levels of normalized T-cell clonal expansion were also seen in some patients who did not respond. Antigen specificity was not determined for the clonally expanded peripheral T cells. Partial responders in the 0.1-3.0 mg/kg groups had among the lowest normalized peripheral clonal expansion, especially among CD8+ T cells. After ivuxolimab, more expanded clones were found on average in CD8+ T cells than in CD4+ T cells. Clonal expansion of both CD4+ and CD8+ blood T cells was observed from baseline to week 6 at doses 0.1 to 3.0 mg/kg.

The trial excluded patients who had a history of autoimmune disease or were on systemic immunosuppression. Peripheral blood for TCR sequencing was collected from all dose cohorts at baseline, on cycle 4 day 1, and on cycle 7 day 1. The samples were drawn from a first-in-human, open-label, multicenter phase I dose-escalation trial of ivuxolimab. The trial enrolled adults with locally advanced or metastatic head and neck squamous cell, hepatocellular, melanoma or renal cell carcinoma. Before TCR sequencing, CD4+ T cells and CD8+ T cells were sorted from peripheral blood as separate populations. To sequence the TCRbeta CDR3 region, genomic DNA was isolated from the sorted cells. The immunoSEQ Assay was used to sequence the TCRbeta CDR3 regions. TCRdb re-hosts the immuneACCESS table, in-frame sequences only. Its copies lack some clones; in the studies checked, an unresolved V gene accounts for under half of them, and the cause for the rest is not known. The sample table holds under 70,000 clones, of which approximately 90% were seen once. The ten largest clones capture under 14% of the sample.

Including cysteine and phenylalanine, the CDR3 has 14 amino acids. Of all the DNA, just the CDR3 is kept, 42 bases in frame from base 1. The source material was CD4+ or CD8+ T cells sorted from blood, sampled in a trial of the OX40 agonist ivuxolimab. This TCR was recovered from an adult with an advanced solid tumor such as melanoma, head and neck, liver or kidney cancer. The V and J segments used are TRBV21-1 and TRBJ2-1; the D segment call TRBD2 is taken from the table without a DNA check. TRBV21-1 is annotated as a pseudogene. The CDR3 amino acid sequence is: CASRQLAEYNEQFF. The nucleotide sequence reads TGTGCCAGCAGACAACTAGCGGAGTACAATGAGCAGTTCTTC.